The clone carrying this T cell receptor beta chain was picked up a small number of times. Here immunoSEQ multiplex PCR was the method, and the copy in TCRdb shows in-frame clones only, minus some. The sample yields about 74,000 clones, 70% to 90% seen once. The data were obtained in a study of blood T cell repertoires in COVID-19. Study at large: Whether acute or convalescent, the COVID-19 samples came from the United States, Italy and Spain. In each case, the material was cDNA or gDNA derived from T cells, B-cell-depleted T cells, or PBMCs.

Per the germline V gene, CDR1 is SEHNR and CDR2 is FQNEAQ (reference sequence). Trimming at V came to 5 bases and at J to 2 bases, leaving 6 bases not matched to a gene. The CDR3 contains 16 residues. This chain joins TRBV7-9 and TRBJ2-3, with 11 bases that match TRBD2. Sequencing was carried out using peripheral blood. The receptor was isolated from a woman older than 75 with active or convalescent COVID-19. The CDR3 protein is CASSPEGLAVTDTQYF. CDR3 DNA: TGTGCCAGCAGCCCTGAGGGACTAGCGGTCACAGATACGCAGTATTTT.